A single sample gave rise to the 21 T cell receptor beta chains below, sequenced in a study of CD8+ T cells in alopecia areata. Extracted RNA was reverse transcribed into cDNA, the sequencing template. Method: immunoSEQ multiplex PCR; TCRdb's copy keeps in-frame clones and lacks some. The table has about 210,000 clones, 43% seen once. The treatment is: oral pan-JAK inhibitor, 5-10 mg twice daily. The specimen comprised CD4+ T cells sorted from blood, sampled at approximately week 36, from a patient treated with tofacitinib. The source of these receptors is a human donor with alopecia areata.

The V call is TRBV4-2, the J call TRBJ1-1, with D unresolved. CDR3 length: 14 residues. Germline lookup yields CDR1 LGHNA and CDR2 YNFKEQ. V lost 2 bases, J lost 2 bases, and 9 bases lay in between. The DNA for the CDR3 is TGTGCCAGCAGCCAAAGAATACTAAACACTGAAGCTTTCTTT. It is translated as CASSQRILNTEAFF.

This clone was recorded once. The chain uses TRBV7-2 and TRBJ1-2; perhaps TRBD1 as D (6 bases). Per the germline V gene, CDR1 is SGHTA and CDR2 is FQGNSA. V dropped 1 base and J dropped 6 bases, with 15 bases sitting between them. The CDR3 contains 15 residues. The CDR3 sequence is CASSLDIRGQDGYTF. The CDR3 DNA reads TGTGCCAGCAGCTTAGACATACGGGGGCAGGATGGCTACACCTTC.

This clone was observed a handful of times. The CDR3 DNA reads TGCGCCAGCAGTCAACTTACTCCGGGTGAGCAGTTCTTC. Its protein is CASSQLTPGEQFF. The chain combines TRBV23-1 with TRBJ2-1; unclear D gene. TRBV23-1 has ORF status, its function being uncertain. V dropped 2 bases and J dropped 9 bases, with 11 bases sitting between them. The CDR3 sequence is 13 residues long.

This clone was seen more than once but under ten times. The chain couples TRBV6-6 to TRBJ2-7; D is undetermined. CDR1 is MNHNY, CDR2 SVGAGI, per germline (reference sequence). The CDR3 is 14 amino acids. Trimming left V 0 bases short and J 0 bases short, with 6 bases between. CDR3 DNA sequence: TGTGCCAGCAGTTACTCGAAGAGCTCCTACGAGCAGTACTTC. Amino acid sequence: CASSYSKSSYEQYF.

Worth noting for this clone: The conserved phenylalanine or tryptophan normally closing the CDR3 is absent here, so this likely arose from a read error. Because the CDR3's place on the DNA is in doubt, the DNA is left out and the CDR3 is given as listed by TCRdb. The chain recombines TRBV29-1 with TRBJ1-2. The germline V gene has CDR1 SQVTM and CDR2 ANQGSEA. A total of 11 residues make up the CDR3, ends included. CDR3 amino acids: CSVEDRALVHS.

The chain combines TRBV19 with TRBJ1-5, with D unresolved. The CDR3 has 15 amino acids. Germline V gene lookup returns CDR1 LNHDA and CDR2 SQIVND (reference sequence). Trimming pared 6 bases from V and 0 bases from J, leaving 12 bases between. CDR3 nucleotide sequence: TGTGCCAGTAGCCTGGGGTCGCTTAGCAATCAGCCCCAGCATTTT. It specifies CASSLGSLSNQPQHF. Full variable domain (remainder filled in from reference TRBV19 and TRBJ1-5): DGGITQSPKYLFRKEGQNVTLSCEQNLNHDAMYWYRQDPGQGLRLIYYSQIVNDFQKGDIAEGYSVSREKKESFPLTVTSAQKNPTAFYLCASSLGSLSNQPQHFGDGTRLSIL.

The chain joins TRBV29-1 to TRBJ1-1; D gene unclear. Trimming cost V 7 bases and J 1 base, with 13 bases left between them. CDR3 length: 13 amino acids. Germline V gene lookup returns CDR1 SQVTM and CDR2 ANQGSEA. The chain's CDR3 is CSAQLSQNTEAFF. CDR3 coding DNA: TGCAGCGCCCAGTTGTCGCAGAACACTGAAGCTTTCTTT.

This clone was seen just once. V usage is TRBV29-1 and J usage is TRBJ2-3; a weak D match, TRBD1 (6 bases). The germline CDR1 and CDR2 sequences are SQVTM and ANQGSEA. V lost 4 bases, J lost 0 bases, and 14 bases lay in between. The CDR3 length is 15 residues. The CDR3 DNA follows: TGCAGCGTTGTGGAAGCAGGGGCGAGCACAGATACGCAGTATTTT. Protein product: CSVVEAGASTDTQYF.

This clone has just a few counts. This chain joins TRBV18 and TRBJ2-7, with D possibly TRBD1 on 5 matching bases. Germline V lookup: CDR1 KGHSH, CDR2 LQKENI. Trimming took 3 bases from V and 2 from J, leaving 11 bases between them. The CDR3 length is 14 residues. The CDR3 region has the DNA TGTGCCAGCTCACCTCTCGACAGTGCCTACGAGCAGTACTTC. Protein: CASSPLDSAYEQYF.

The chain recombines TRBV6-5 with TRBJ2-7; possibly TRBD1 for D (5 bases). CDR3 size: 12 residues. Germline V gene lookup returns CDR1 MNHEY and CDR2 SVGAGI. V lost 8 bases to trimming and J lost 4 bases, with 12 bases between them. CDR3 region: CASGHTLYEQYF. CDR3 bases: TGTGCCAGCGGACATACCCTTTACGAGCAGTACTTC.

This clone was observed a handful of times. The chain links TRBV18 to TRBJ2-7; D is tentatively TRBD1 or TRBD2 (5 bases each). Germline V gives CDR1 KGHSH, CDR2 LQKENI. This CDR3 has 15 amino acids. V lost 2 bases, J lost 0 bases, and 11 bases lay in between. The chain's CDR3 is CASSPVGESSYEQYF. DNA for the CDR3: TGTGCCAGCTCACCAGTAGGGGAGAGCTCCTACGAGCAGTACTTC.

The chain links TRBV29-1 to TRBJ2-3, with D unclear. V lost 5 bases, J lost 6 bases, and 12 bases lay in between. This CDR3 has 12 amino acids. CDR1 is SQVTM, CDR2 ANQGSEA, per germline. CDR3 residues: CSVLWGADTQYF. For the CDR3, the DNA is TGCAGCGTTTTGTGGGGTGCGGATACGCAGTATTTT.

The J gene is TRBJ1-4, the V gene TRBV4-3, with unresolved D. V was pared by 0 bases and J by 0 bases, with 14 bases between. Germline-derived CDR1 and CDR2 are LGHNA and YSLEER. The CDR3 runs to 18 residues. The CDR3 nucleotides read TGCGCCAGCAGCCAAGATCTGGTGCGGGCATCAACTAATGAAAAACTGTTTTTT. Encoded protein: CASSQDLVRASTNEKLFF.

This clone came up a few times. This sample also contains other DNA sequences that code for the same CDR3. V is TRBV28 and J is TRBJ2-7; a weak D match, TRBD1 (5 bases). This CDR3 is 11 amino acids long. Looked up from germline, CDR1 is MDHEN and CDR2 is SYDVKM. Trimming removed 2 bases from V and 7 bases from J, with 6 bases in between. CDR3 sequence: CASSLRGEQYF. The CDR3 region has the DNA TGTGCCAGCAGTTTAAGGGGAGAGCAGTACTTC.

This clone was seen a handful of times. V is TRBV30 and J is TRBJ1-5, with 8 bases matching TRBD1. From germline, CDR1 is GTSNPN and CDR2 SVGIG (reference sequence). V trimming: 2 bases; J trimming: 6 bases; junction bases outside the gene matches: 6. This CDR3 region has 14 residues. DNA of the CDR3: TGTGCCTGGAGTTCCGACAGGGGAGTTCAGCCCCAGCATTTT. It translates to CAWSSDRGVQPQHF.

This rearrangement joins TRBV29-1 to TRBJ2-3; D is unclear. The CDR3 spans 13 residues. The V gene's germline CDR1 is SQVTM and CDR2 ANQGSEA. Trimming cost V 5 bases and J 3 bases, with 12 bases left between them. CDR3 sequence reads: CSVRTFGTDTQYF. CDR3 nucleotides: TGCAGCGTTCGGACGTTCGGGACAGATACGCAGTATTTT.

This clone came up a few times. The chain's CDR3 is CASSQTTGAGANVLTF. The CDR3 DNA sequence: TGTGCCAGCAGCCAAACCACAGGGGCTGGGGCCAACGTCCTGACTTTC. The genes are TRBV7-9 and TRBJ2-6, with TRBD1 matching over 7 bases. The CDR3 spans 16 residues. Per germline, CDR1 SEHNR and CDR2 FQNEAQ (reference sequence). J gave up 2 bases and V 5 bases, and 6 bases lay outside the gene matches.

The chain uses TRBV10-2 and TRBJ2-3; D may be TRBD1 or TRBD2 (5 bases each). The germline CDR1 and CDR2 sequences are WSHSY and SAAADI. This CDR3 has 12 amino acids. Deletions cut 5 bases from V and 6 bases from J, with 9 bases between. CDR3 region: CASSLEGDTQYF. The CDR3 DNA reads as TGCGCCAGCAGTCTTGAGGGGGATACGCAGTATTTT.

This clone was counted between two and nine times. The chain employs TRBV6-5 and TRBJ1-3; D may be TRBD1 (5 bases). The V gene lost 8 bases and the J gene lost 4 bases, with 15 bases spanning the gap. Germline CDR1 and CDR2: MNHEY and SVGAGI. The length of the CDR3 is 14 residues. The CDR3 here is CASRTGTAGNTIYF. In DNA, the CDR3 is TGTGCCAGCCGAACCGGGACGGCCGGAAACACCATATATTTT.

The V gene is TRBV29-1, the J gene TRBJ2-5, with a tentative D call TRBD2 (5 bases). Germline V gives CDR1 SQVTM, CDR2 ANQGSEA. Trimming left V 7 bases short and J 5 bases short, with 14 bases between. The CDR3 runs 12 residues. The CDR3 DNA is TGCAGCGCTCAATCCACGGGGGAGACCCAGTACTTC. Translated: CSAQSTGETQYF.

The genes are TRBV2 and TRBJ2-2; D not certain. This CDR3 has 13 amino acids. Trimming pared 8 bases from V and 1 base from J, leaving 8 bases between. In germline, CDR1 is SNHLY, CDR2 FYNNEI. The CDR3 DNA reads TGTGCCAGCGTCCGAGAGAACACCGGGGAGCTGTTTTTT. It encodes CASVRENTGELFF.